The 18 T cell receptor beta chains below come from one sample, sequenced in a study of metastatic and nonmetastatic thyroid tumors (dated by TCRdb to about 2020). Libraries were made using PCR. The run used an Illumina HiSeq 4000. TCRdb cleaned the public reads at Q25 with fastp, built clones with MiXCR and kept in-frame beta chains. The sample records approximately 74,000 clones, 13% to 15% of which are singletons. The top ten clones comprise 6.5% of the sample. None of the patients had been given any treatment before thyroid surgery. The sample was blood. These receptors were collected from a male donor with papillary thyroid cancer or a benign thyroid nodule (not recorded which). Some clones in this sample may be carry-over from other donors' samples.

This clone was recorded at least ten times. V usage is TRBV5-6 and J usage is TRBJ2-2; D unclear. Between the trimmed V and J ends, which lost 0 bases and 5 bases, there was a span of 5 bases. This CDR3 is built from 13 residues. Germline CDR1 reads SGHDT; CDR2 reads YYEEEE. The CDR3 reads CASSLAWTGELFF. The CDR3 bases are TGTGCCAGCAGCTTGGCCTGGACCGGGGAGCTGTTTTTT. Drawing the rest from reference TRBV5-6 and TRBJ2-2, the complete variable domain is DAGVTQSPTHLIKTRGQQVTLRCSPKSGHDTVSWYQQALGQGPQFIFQYYEEEERQRGNFPDRFSGHQFPNYSSELNVNALLLGDSALYLCASSLAWTGELFFGEGSRLTVL.

This rearrangement joins TRBV20-1 to TRBJ2-4, with 13 bases fitting TRBD2. The J segment lost 0 bases and the V segment lost 1 base, leaving 6 bases of the junction unmatched. In germline, CDR1 is DFQATT, CDR2 SNEGSKA (reference sequence). This CDR3 is built from 18 residues. For the CDR3, the DNA is TGCAGTGCTAGAGTTTTACTAGCGGGAGGGCCAGCCAAAAACATTCAGTACTTC. This gives the protein CSARVLLAGGPAKNIQYF.

This clone was counted ten times or more. The chain uses TRBV10-3 and TRBJ1-1; D possibly corresponds to TRBD1 (6 bases). CDR1 is ENHRY and CDR2 is SYGVKD in the germline V gene. Trimming removed 5 bases from V and 1 base from J, with 8 bases in between. This CDR3 region has 13 residues. The CDR3 region is CAISKQGNTEAFF. Here the CDR3 DNA reads TGTGCCATCAGTAAACAGGGGAACACTGAAGCTTTCTTT.

This clone was seen ten or more times. The chain recombines TRBV28 with TRBJ2-1; unclear D gene. From germline, CDR1 is MDHEN and CDR2 SYDVKM. Trimming left V 3 bases short and J 4 bases short, with 10 bases between. The CDR3 consists of 14 residues. The CDR3 DNA is TGTGCCAGCAGTTTTGGTAGAGAATACAATGAGCAGTTCTTC. It translates to CASSFGREYNEQFF.

This clone was recorded many times. The chain's CDR3 is CAISESGDDEQFF. DNA of the CDR3: TGTGCCATCAGTGAGTCGGGGGACGACGAGCAGTTCTTC. The chain joins TRBV10-3 to TRBJ2-1, with D perhaps given as TRBD1 or TRBD2 (5 bases each). Germline CDR1 ENHRY, CDR2 SYGVKD. The CDR3 loop spans 13 amino acids. V dropped 0 bases and J dropped 10 bases, with 10 bases sitting between them.

The sample holds many counts of this clone. The chain uses TRBV7-9 and TRBJ1-1; possible D gene TRBD1, 5 bases. The CDR3 sequence is 14 residues long. Trimming stripped 3 bases from V and 4 bases from J, with 12 bases between. The germline gives CDR1 SEHNR, CDR2 FQNEAQ (reference sequence). CDR3 protein: CASSFPGQGTEAFF. CDR3 in DNA: TGTGCCAGCAGCTTTCCAGGGCAGGGCACTGAAGCTTTCTTT.

This clone has more than one count but fewer than ten. The chain links TRBV6-2 or TRBV6-3 to TRBJ2-7; perhaps TRBD2 as D (6 bases). The germline V gene has CDR1 MNHEY and CDR2 SVGEGT. The ends were cut back, 7 bases at V and 3 bases at J, with 19 bases in the middle. This CDR3 is 15 amino acids long. The CDR3 DNA reads TGTGCCAGCATCCACCGGCGGGAACAACACTACGAGCAGTACTTC. Encoded protein: CASIHRREQHYEQYF.

In its sample, this clone was seen a few times. The CDR3 loop reads CASSYNRGQETQYF. The DNA of the CDR3 is TGTGCCAGCAGCTATAACCGGGGCCAAGAGACCCAGTACTTC. V gene TRBV12-3 or TRBV12-4 combines with J gene TRBJ2-5; TRBD2 might be the D (5 bases). The germline V and J ends were trimmed by 6 bases and 1 base, with 12 bases remaining between them. The CDR3 spans 14 residues.

This clone was seen ten or more times. The rearrangement uses TRBV4-3 and TRBJ2-7; no firm D call. Germline CDR1 and CDR2: LGHNA and YSLEER. The CDR3 covers 14 residues. Trimming left V 0 bases short and J 0 bases short, with 6 bases between. As DNA, the CDR3 is TGCGCCAGCAGCCAAGATTCGACCTCCTACGAGCAGTACTTC. Translating it yields CASSQDSTSYEQYF.

Ten or more counts support this clone. V usage is TRBV28 and J usage is TRBJ1-1, with 10 nucleotides matching TRBD1. The germline V gene has CDR1 MDHEN and CDR2 SYDVKM. Unmatched junction bases numbered 10, after V lost 5 bases and J lost 7 bases. CDR3 size: 15 residues. The CDR3: CASSTDGTGDFEAFF. The CDR3 DNA follows: TGTGCCAGCAGTACCGACGGGACAGGGGACTTTGAAGCTTTCTTT.

In this sample, this clone turned up many times. The chain carries TRBV10-1 and TRBJ2-7; 9 bases fit TRBD2. Per the germline V gene, CDR1 is WNHNN and CDR2 is SYGVQD (reference sequence). This CDR3 has 15 residues. J lost 1 base, V lost 2 bases, and 3 bases had no gene match. CDR3 coding DNA: TGCGCCAGCAGTGAGCGTCTAGCGGGATCCTACGAGCAGTACTTC. Residues: CASSERLAGSYEQYF.

In its sample, this clone was seen many times. V is TRBV11-2 and J is TRBJ1-1; D perhaps matches TRBD1 (5 bases). From germline, CDR1 is SGHAT and CDR2 FQNNGV. CDR3 length: 16 amino acids. With 0 bases removed from V and 0 bases from J, the gap between germline ends came to 11 bases. The CDR3 coding sequence is TGTGCCAGCAGCTTAGAGGGATGGGACTTGAACACTGAAGCTTTCTTT. It yields the protein CASSLEGWDLNTEAFF. Looking up the rest from reference TRBV11-2 and TRBJ1-1 gives the full variable domain: EAGVAQSPRYKIIEKRQSVAFWCNPISGHATLYWYQQILGQGPKLLIQFQNNGVVDDSQLPKDRFSAERLKGVDSTLKIQPAKLEDSAVYLCASSLEGWDLNTEAFFGQGTRLTVV.

On this clone itself: Its ends do not fully match the called genes, so a read error is possible. This chain uses TRBV13 with TRBJ1-3, with unresolved D. The germline CDR1 and CDR2 sequences are PRHDT and FYEKMQ (reference sequence). The CDR3 length is 19 residues. The CDR3 spells CASSLGSGRAKSSGNTIYF. In DNA form, the CDR3 reads TGTGCCAGCAGTTTAGGTTCTGGTAGGGCCAAGAGCTCTGGAAACACCATATATTTT.

This clone occurred many times. The chain combines TRBV4-1 with TRBJ2-7; tentative D call: TRBD1 (6 bases). The CDR3 spans 17 residues. V was shortened by 0 bases and J by 2 bases, with 17 bases between the two germline ends. CDR1 and CDR2 from the germline V gene are MGHRA and YSYEKL. CDR3 in DNA: TGCGCCAGCAGCCAAGATAGGTGGGCAGGGGCCCCCTACGAGCAGTACTTC. It encodes CASSQDRWAGAPYEQYF.

This clone was observed at least ten times. V and J are TRBV6-1 and TRBJ2-1; 7 positions agree with TRBD2. This CDR3 spans 13 amino acids. Trimming cost V 5 bases and J 5 bases; bases outside gene matches: 3. Germline V lookup: CDR1 MNHNS, CDR2 SASEGT. The CDR3 nucleotides read TGTGCCAGCAGTTATGGGACTAACAATGAGCAGTTCTTC. Translated: CASSYGTNNEQFF.

This clone came up many times. The chain is built from TRBV7-2 and TRBJ2-5; D remains unclear. CDR1 and CDR2 (germline): SGHTA, FQGNSA. V was clipped by 7 bases and J by 5 bases, with 20 bases between them. CDR3 length: 15 amino acids. The CDR3 DNA is TGTGCCAGCACCTCAAACCAAGAGCCGTTCGAGACCCAGTACTTC. Protein product: CASTSNQEPFETQYF. Together with reference TRBV7-2 and TRBJ2-5, the CDR3 gives the full variable domain: GAGVSQSPSNKVTEKGKDVELRCDPISGHTALYWYRQSLGQGLEFLIYFQGNSAPDKSGLPSDRFSAERTGGSVSTLTIQRTQQEDSAVYLCASTSNQEPFETQYFGPGTRLLVL.

This clone occurred many times. The chain is built from TRBV4-1 and TRBJ1-6; D remains unclear. Germline lookup yields CDR1 MGHRA and CDR2 YSYEKL. The CDR3 loop spans 17 amino acids. Trimming shortened V by 3 bases and J by 7 bases, and 19 bases separated the two germline ends. CDR3 sequence reads: CASSHPARGMDNSPLHF. The CDR3 nucleotides are TGCGCCAGCAGCCACCCAGCGAGAGGAATGGACAATTCACCCCTCCACTTT.

This clone was counted many times. This chain joins TRBV6-1 and TRBJ2-5; TRBD2 might be the D (5 bases). With 5 bases removed from V and 4 bases from J, the gap between germline ends came to 14 bases. The CDR3 runs 14 residues. CDR1 is MNHNS and CDR2 is SASEGT in the germline V gene. The CDR3 here is CASSFGMDPETQYF. CDR3 nucleotide sequence: TGTGCCAGCAGTTTCGGGATGGACCCAGAGACCCAGTACTTC.